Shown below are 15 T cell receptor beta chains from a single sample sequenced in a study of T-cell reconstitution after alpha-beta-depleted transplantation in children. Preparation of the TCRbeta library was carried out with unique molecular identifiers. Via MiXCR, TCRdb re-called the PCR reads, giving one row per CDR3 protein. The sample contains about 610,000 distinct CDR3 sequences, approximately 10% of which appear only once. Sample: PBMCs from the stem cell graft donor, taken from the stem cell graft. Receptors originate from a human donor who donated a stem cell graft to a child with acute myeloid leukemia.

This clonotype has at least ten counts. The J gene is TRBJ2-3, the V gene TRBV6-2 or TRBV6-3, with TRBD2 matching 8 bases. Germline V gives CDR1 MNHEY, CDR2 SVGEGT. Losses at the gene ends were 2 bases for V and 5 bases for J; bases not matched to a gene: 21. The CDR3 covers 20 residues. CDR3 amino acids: CASSYARRRLTGGPRDTQYF. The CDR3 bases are TGTGCCAGCAGTTACGCCAGGAGGAGGTTAACGGGAGGGCCGAGAGATACGCAGTATTTT.

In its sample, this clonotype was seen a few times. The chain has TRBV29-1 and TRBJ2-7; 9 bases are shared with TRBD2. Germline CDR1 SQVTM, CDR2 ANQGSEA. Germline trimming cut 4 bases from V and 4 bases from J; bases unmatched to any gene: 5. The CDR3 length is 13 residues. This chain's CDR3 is CSVAVLAGYEQYF. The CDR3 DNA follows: TGCAGCGTTGCTGTGCTAGCGGGATACGAGCAGTACTTC.

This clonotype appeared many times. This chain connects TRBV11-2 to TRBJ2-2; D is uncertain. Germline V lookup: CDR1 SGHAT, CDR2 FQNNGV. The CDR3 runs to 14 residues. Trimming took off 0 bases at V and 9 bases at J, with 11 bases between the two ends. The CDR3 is CASSLDPLRRELFF. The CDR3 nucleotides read TGTGCCAGCAGCTTAGACCCCTTACGAAGGGAGCTGTTTTTT.

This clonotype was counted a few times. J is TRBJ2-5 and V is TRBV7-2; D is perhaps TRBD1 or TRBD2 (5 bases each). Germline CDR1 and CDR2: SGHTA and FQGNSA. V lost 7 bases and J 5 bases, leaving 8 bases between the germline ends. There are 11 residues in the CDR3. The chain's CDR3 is CASTWGETQYF. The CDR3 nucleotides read TGTGCCAGCACCTGGGGGGAGACCCAGTACTTC.

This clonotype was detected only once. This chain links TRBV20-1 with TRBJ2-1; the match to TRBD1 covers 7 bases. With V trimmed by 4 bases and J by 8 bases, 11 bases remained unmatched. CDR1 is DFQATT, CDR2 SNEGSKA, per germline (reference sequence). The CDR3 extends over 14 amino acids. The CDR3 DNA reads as TGCAGTGCTAACCGGGACAGTGTTGTGGATGAGCAGTTCTTC. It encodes CSANRDSVVDEQFF.

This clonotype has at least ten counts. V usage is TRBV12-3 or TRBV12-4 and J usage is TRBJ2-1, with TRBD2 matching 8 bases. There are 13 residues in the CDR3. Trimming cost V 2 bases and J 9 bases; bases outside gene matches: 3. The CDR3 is CASSLFAGGEQFF. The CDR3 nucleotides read TGTGCCAGCAGTTTATTTGCGGGAGGTGAGCAGTTCTTC.

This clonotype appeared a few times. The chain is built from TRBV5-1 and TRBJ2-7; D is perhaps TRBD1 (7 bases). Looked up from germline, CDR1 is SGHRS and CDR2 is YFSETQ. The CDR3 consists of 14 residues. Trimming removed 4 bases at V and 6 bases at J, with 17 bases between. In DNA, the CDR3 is TGCGCCAGCAGCGGGGGGACAGAGGGCACCGAGCAGTACTTC. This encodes CASSGGTEGTEQYF.

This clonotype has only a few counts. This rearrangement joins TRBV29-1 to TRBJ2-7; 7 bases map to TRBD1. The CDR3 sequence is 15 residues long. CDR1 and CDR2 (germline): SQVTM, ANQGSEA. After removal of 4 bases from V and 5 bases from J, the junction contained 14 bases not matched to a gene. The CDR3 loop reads CSVVGDSGSSDEQYF. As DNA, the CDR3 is TGCAGCGTTGTGGGGGACAGTGGATCCTCGGACGAGCAGTACTTC.

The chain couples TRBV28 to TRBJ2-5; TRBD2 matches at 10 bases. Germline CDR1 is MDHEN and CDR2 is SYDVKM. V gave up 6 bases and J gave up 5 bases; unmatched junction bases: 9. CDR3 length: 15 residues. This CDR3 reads CASSHALAGVETQYF. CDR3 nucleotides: TGTGCCAGCAGCCACGCCCTAGCGGGAGTGGAGACCCAGTACTTC.

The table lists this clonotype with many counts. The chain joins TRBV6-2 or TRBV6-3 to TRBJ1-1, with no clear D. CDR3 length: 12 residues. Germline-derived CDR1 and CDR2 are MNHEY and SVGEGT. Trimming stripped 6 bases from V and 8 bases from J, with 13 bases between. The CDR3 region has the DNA TGTGCCAGCAGCCTCCGTGTCGGAGAAGCTTTCTTT. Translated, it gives CASSLRVGEAFF.

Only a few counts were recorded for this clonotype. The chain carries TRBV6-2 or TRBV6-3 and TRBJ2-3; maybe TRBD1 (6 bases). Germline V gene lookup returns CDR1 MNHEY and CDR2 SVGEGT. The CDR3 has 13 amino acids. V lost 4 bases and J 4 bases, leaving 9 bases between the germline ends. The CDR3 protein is CASSSRQADTQYF. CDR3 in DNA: TGTGCCAGCAGTTCCCGACAGGCAGATACGCAGTATTTT.

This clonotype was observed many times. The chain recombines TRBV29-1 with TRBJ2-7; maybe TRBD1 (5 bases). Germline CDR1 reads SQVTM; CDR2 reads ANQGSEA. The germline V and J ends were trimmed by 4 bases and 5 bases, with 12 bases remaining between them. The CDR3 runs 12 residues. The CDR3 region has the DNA TGCAGCGTTGGTCCTGGGGCCCACGAGCAGTACTTC. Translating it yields CSVGPGAHEQYF.

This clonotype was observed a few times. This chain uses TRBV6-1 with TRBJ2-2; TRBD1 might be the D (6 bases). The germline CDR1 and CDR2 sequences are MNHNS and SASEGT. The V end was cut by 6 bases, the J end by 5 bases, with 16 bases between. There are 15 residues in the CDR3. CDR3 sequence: CASRVTQGRTGELFF. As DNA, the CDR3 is TGTGCCAGCAGGGTAACACAGGGTCGGACCGGGGAGCTGTTTTTT.

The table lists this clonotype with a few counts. The CDR3 loop is CSVEGGLAGGPTDTQYF. In nucleotides, the CDR3 is TGCAGCGTTGAAGGGGGACTAGCGGGAGGGCCCACAGATACGCAGTATTTT. The V and J genes are TRBV29-1 and TRBJ2-3, with TRBD2 identical over 16 bases. V shed 1 base and J 2 bases; nucleotides not matched to a gene: 3. This CDR3 contains 17 residues. Germline V gene lookup returns CDR1 SQVTM and CDR2 ANQGSEA.

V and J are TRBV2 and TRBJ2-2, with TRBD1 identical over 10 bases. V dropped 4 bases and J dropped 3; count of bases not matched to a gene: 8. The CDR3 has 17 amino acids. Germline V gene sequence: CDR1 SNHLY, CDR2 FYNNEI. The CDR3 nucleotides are TGTGCCAGCAGTGGGATGACAGGGGGCGCGGACACCGGGGAGCTGTTTTTT. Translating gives CASSGMTGGADTGELFF.